The 16 T cell receptor beta chains listed next were all sequenced from one sample in a study of siplizumab effects on memory and regulatory T cells (dated by TCRdb to between 2018 and 2020). Receptor libraries were prepared by the immunoSEQ multiplex PCR assay. TCRdb took this table from immuneACCESS and kept in-frame rearrangements with V and J called. Such tables lack part of the clones; where checked against another copy, unresolved V genes explain under half of the gap, and the rest is unexplained. Present in this sample are about 100,000 clones, roughly 94% of which were seen just once. The ten biggest clones cover about 1.4% of the sample. What was sequenced was non-Treg CD4+ T cells sorted from blood. The sample's cell subset or site, from its label and the paper: FACS-sorted unstimulated CD4+ non-regulatory T cells. The receptors were gathered from a human donor in good health.

Written as DNA, the CDR3 is TGCGCCAGCAGCTTCATAGCGGGAGGAGGGGCAGATACGCAGTATTTT. Its protein product is CASSFIAGGGADTQYF. The genes are TRBV5-1 and TRBJ2-3; 10 bases agree with TRBD2. This CDR3 has 16 amino acids. Per the germline V gene, CDR1 is SGHRS and CDR2 is YFSETQ. Trimming took 2 bases from V and 4 from J; bases not matched to a gene: 7.

The V and J genes are TRBV5-1 and TRBJ2-1; TRBD2 aligns across 7 bases. V trimming: 2 bases; J trimming: 3 bases; junction bases outside the gene matches: 14. The CDR3 length is 18 residues. The germline gives CDR1 SGHRS, CDR2 YFSETQ. The CDR3 DNA reads TGCGCCAGCAGCTTAGACCTTATCGACGGGAGGTTCTACAATGAGCAGTTCTTC. Its protein product is CASSLDLIDGRFYNEQFF.

The chain joins TRBV18 to TRBJ1-4; D is unclear. V shed 2 bases and J shed 0 bases, with 13 bases lying between them. Germline V CDR1 and CDR2: KGHSH, LQKENI. The CDR3 runs to 17 residues. This CDR3 is CASSPNPRSATNEKLFF. The DNA for the CDR3 is TGTGCCAGCTCACCAAACCCACGTTCTGCAACTAATGAAAAACTGTTTTTT.

This clone was observed a few times. This rearrangement joins TRBV28 to TRBJ1-1; possibly TRBD1 for D (5 bases). The germline gives CDR1 MDHEN, CDR2 SYDVKM. The ends were cut back, 6 bases at V and 7 bases at J, with 12 bases in the middle. This CDR3 region has 12 residues. This CDR3 is CASRTGPLEAFF. The CDR3 DNA reads as TGTGCCAGCAGGACGGGGCCCCTTGAAGCTTTCTTT.

This chain joins TRBV7-9 and TRBJ1-1; D is uncertain. The CDR3 sequence is 14 residues long. V was pared by 2 bases and J by 5 bases, with 12 bases between. The germline V gene has CDR1 SEHNR and CDR2 FQNEAQ (reference sequence). The CDR3 DNA reads as TGTGCCAGCAGCTTAATGTCGTTAGTGACTGAAGCTTTCTTT. Translating it yields CASSLMSLVTEAFF.

The CDR3 region has the DNA TGCGCCAGCAGCTCCGACCCGGGACAGATGACCTACGAGCAGTACTTC. Residues: CASSSDPGQMTYEQYF. V is TRBV5-1 and J is TRBJ2-7; 7 bases match TRBD1. The CDR3 runs 16 residues. Losses at the gene ends were 3 bases for V and 2 bases for J; bases not matched to a gene: 11. Germline CDR1 is SGHRS and CDR2 is YFSETQ. The entire variable domain, with the rest obtained from reference TRBV5-1 and TRBJ2-7, is as follows: KAGVTQTPRYLIKTRGQQVTLSCSPISGHRSVSWYQQTPGQGLQFLFEYFSETQRNKGNFPGRFSGRQFSNSRSEMNVSTLELGDSALYLCASSSDPGQMTYEQYFGPGTRLTVT.

This chain uses TRBV7-7 with TRBJ2-3; 7 bases agree with TRBD1. Germline V CDR1 and CDR2: SSHAT, FNYEAQ (reference sequence). V lost 4 bases and J lost 4; bases outside the gene matches: 14. The CDR3 has 17 amino acids. In nucleotides, the CDR3 is TGTGCCAGCAGCTCAAACCCACCGGGACAGAGGGCAGATACGCAGTATTTT. It specifies CASSSNPPGQRADTQYF. The full variable domain, in which reference TRBV7-7 and TRBJ2-3 provide the parts outside the CDR3, is GAGVSQSPRYKVTKRGQDVTLRCDPISSHATLYWYQQALGQGPEFLTYFNYEAQPDKSGLPSDRFSAERPEGSISTLTIQRTEQRDSAMYRCASSSNPPGQRADTQYFGPGTRLTVL.

The chain couples TRBV7-9 to TRBJ2-5; the match to TRBD2 covers 8 bases. The J call could be wrong; TRBJ2-7 is a better fit for the DNA end. CDR3 length: 16 residues. Looked up from germline, CDR1 is SEHNR and CDR2 is FQNEAQ (reference sequence). CDR3 sequence reads: CASSPQRESTFYEQYF. The CDR3 coding sequence is TGTGCCAGCAGCCCACAGCGGGAGAGCACGTTCTACGAGCAGTACTTC.

V gene TRBV6-1 combines with J gene TRBJ2-7; a weak D match, TRBD1 (5 bases). Per germline, CDR1 MNHNS and CDR2 SASEGT. V lost 10 bases to trimming and J lost 5 bases, with 18 bases between them. CDR3 length: 13 residues. The CDR3 DNA is TGTGCCACCGGGCTTAGGGGAATCAACGAGCAGTACTTC. Its translation: CATGLRGINEQYF.

V and J are TRBV5-1 and TRBJ2-2; D is perhaps TRBD2 (5 bases). The CDR3 has 16 residues. Germline V gives CDR1 SGHRS, CDR2 YFSETQ. V gave up 0 bases and J gave up 5 bases, with 14 bases separating them. The CDR3 DNA reads TGCGCCAGCAGCTTGGCCTCGGACCGGAGGACCGGGGAGCTGTTTTTT. Its translation is CASSLASDRRTGELFF.

The chain has TRBV5-1 and TRBJ2-2, with D hard to call. Germline lookup yields CDR1 SGHRS and CDR2 YFSETQ. V was pared by 0 bases and J by 5 bases, with 11 bases between. CDR3 length: 15 residues. For the CDR3, the DNA is TGCGCCAGCAGCTTGGTAACGGGTGGGACCGGGGAGCTGTTTTTT. Protein sequence: CASSLVTGGTGELFF.

This chain joins TRBV29-1 and TRBJ2-3; D unresolved. The CDR3 has 10 amino acids. With 7 bases removed from V and 1 base from J, the gap between germline ends came to 3 bases. Per the germline V gene, CDR1 is SQVTM and CDR2 is ANQGSEA. As DNA, the CDR3 is TGCAGCGGCGGCACAGATACGCAGTATTTT. This encodes CSGGTDTQYF.

This rearrangement joins TRBV4-2 to TRBJ1-5; D gene ambiguous. CDR3 size: 12 residues. The germline V gene encodes CDR1 LGHNA and CDR2 YNFKEQ. V dropped 5 bases and J dropped 4 bases, with 6 bases sitting between them. The CDR3 nucleotides are TGTGCCAGCAGCAAACCAAATCAGCCCCAGCATTTT. It codes for CASSKPNQPQHF.

CDR3 region: CASSPPGLAEHEQFF. CDR3 DNA sequence: TGTGCCAGCAGTCCGCCGGGTCTAGCGGAGCACGAGCAGTTCTTC. The chain uses TRBV28 and TRBJ2-1, with TRBD2 identical over 7 bases. The germline V gene has CDR1 MDHEN and CDR2 SYDVKM. J was trimmed by 10 bases and V by 5 bases; bases with no gene match: 14. The CDR3 runs to 15 residues.

This chain links TRBV27 with TRBJ2-3; D is undetermined. Germline CDR1 MNHEY, CDR2 SMNVEV (reference sequence). This CDR3 is built from 13 residues. V was pared by 6 bases and J by 5 bases, with 12 bases between. CDR3 region: CASSPINRDTQYF. CDR3 coding DNA: TGTGCCAGCAGCCCAATAAATCGAGATACGCAGTATTTT.

This sequence joins TRBV7-2 and TRBJ2-3, with D possibly TRBD1 on 5 matching bases. CDR1 and CDR2 from the germline V gene are SGHTA and FQGNSA. The CDR3 is 14 residues long. Trimming pared 5 bases from V and 0 bases from J, leaving 9 bases between. In DNA form, the CDR3 reads TGTGCCAGCAGCACCCGACAGAGCACAGATACGCAGTATTTT. This encodes CASSTRQSTDTQYF.